The rows below give T cell receptor beta chains drawn from one sample of a study of T cell repertoires in cytomegalovirus infection. Their cognate antigens are unknown. TCRdb ran MiXCR on the reads and lists one entry per CDR3 protein. The sample has nearly 700,000 distinct CDR3 sequences, approximately 33% seen once; the top ten hold 15% to 20%. The sequencing here drew on cultured PBMCs, taken from culture after CMV antigen stimulation. The receptors derive from a human donor in good health (CMV status not recorded). Some clones in this sample may be carry-over from other donors' samples. Both conserved end residues are part of each CDR3. A D gene is named only where the DNA matches it firmly. Not every row has a clone size; where given, it reads once, few, many or a size class.

j_call | d_call | clone_size | v_call | cdr3_aa | cdr3_nt
TRBJ2-1 | NA | NA | TRBV5-4 | CASRQEYYNEQFF | TGTGCCAGCAGACAGGAGTACTACAATGAGCAGTTCTTC
TRBJ1-6 | NA | NA | TRBV12-3/TRBV12-4 | CASSIRASNSPLHF | TGTGCCAGCAGCATCAGGGCTAGTAATTCACCCCTCCACTTT
TRBJ2-7 | TRBD1 | NA | TRBV24-1 | CATSDSGTGGSYEQYF | TGTGCCACCAGTGATTCCGGGACAGGGGGGTCCTACGAGCAGTACTTC
TRBJ1-5 | NA | few | TRBV10-3 | CAISQVARGDPNQPQHF | TGTGCCATCAGTCAGGTCGCCCGAGGAGACCCCAATCAGCCCCAGCATTTT
TRBJ1-4 | TRBD1 | NA | TRBV4-1 | CASSSVPSGTGYEKLFF | TGTGCCAGCAGCTCCGTGCCCTCCGGGACAGGGTACGAAAAACTGTTTTTT
TRBJ2-4 | NA | NA | TRBV7-2 | CASSHSVGTTSRIKNIQYF | TGTGCCAGCAGCCACTCGGTGGGGACGACGAGTAGGATCAAAAACATTCAGTACTTC
TRBJ2-1 | NA | few | TRBV7-6 | CASSFTPTGSNEQFF | TGTGCCAGCAGCTTCACTCCGACAGGCAGCAATGAGCAGTTCTTC
TRBJ2-3 | NA | NA | TRBV19 | CASSIRTSNTDTQYF | TGTGCCAGTAGTATAAGAACTAGCAACACAGATACGCAGTATTTT
TRBJ2-7 | TRBD1 | NA | TRBV28 | CASSLGTRDRESYEQYF | TGTGCCAGCAGTTTAGGTACGCGGGACAGGGAATCCTACGAGCAGTACTTC
TRBJ2-7 | TRBD2 | many | TRBV7-6 | CASSLATLAGGPYEQYF | TGTGCCAGCAGCTTAGCCACTCTAGCGGGAGGGCCCTACGAGCAGTACTTC
TRBJ2-1 | NA | NA | TRBV12-3/TRBV12-4 | CASSQGFDEQFF | TGTGCCAGCAGTCAAGGGTTCGATGAGCAGTTCTTC
TRBJ1-1 | NA | NA | TRBV2 | CASSISPPNTEAFF | TGTGCCAGCAGCATCTCTCCCCCGAACACTGAAGCTTTCTTT
TRBJ1-1 | NA | NA | TRBV10-3 | CAITKSTGTTEAFF | TGTGCCATCACCAAATCCACAGGGACCACTGAAGCTTTCTTT
TRBJ2-1 | NA | NA | TRBV11-3 | CASSPADGNEQFF | TGTGCCAGCAGCCCTGCGGATGGAAATGAGCAGTTCTTC
TRBJ1-4 | NA | many | TRBV7-2 | CASSPLPRLFATNEKLFF | TGTGCCAGCAGCCCCTTACCCCGCTTATTTGCAACTAATGAAAAACTGTTTTTT
TRBJ2-3 | TRBD2 | few | TRBV12-3/TRBV12-4 | CASSFETSGSSTDTQYF | TGTGCCAGCAGTTTCGAGACTAGCGGGAGTAGCACAGATACGCAGTATTTT
TRBJ1-6 | NA | NA | TRBV9 | CASSVGGNNSPLHF | TGTGCCAGCAGCGTCGGGGGGAATAATTCACCCCTCCACTTT
TRBJ2-7 | TRBD1 | many | TRBV7-2 | CASSLRDRDYEQYF | TGTGCCAGCAGCTTAAGGGACAGGGATTACGAGCAGTACTTC
TRBJ1-3 | NA | NA | TRBV12-3/TRBV12-4 | CASSPQGDPGNTIYF | TGTGCCAGCAGTCCGCAGGGAGACCCCGGAAACACCATATATTTT
TRBJ2-5 | TRBD2 | NA | TRBV4-2 | CASSQAGTSGDQGIQYF | TGTGCCAGCAGCCAAGCGGGGACTAGCGGGGACCAAGGTATCCAGTACTTC
TRBJ1-6 | NA | few | TRBV5-4 | CASSLSGGSSYNSPLHF | TGTGCCAGCAGCTTGTCCGGCGGGAGCTCCTATAATTCACCCCTCCACTTT
TRBJ2-7 | NA | once | TRBV6-2/TRBV6-3 | CASRPGRNYEQYF | TGTGCCAGCAGACCCGGGAGAAACTACGAGCAGTACTTC
TRBJ2-7 | TRBD2 | few | TRBV6-2/TRBV6-3 | CASLPGGRPDYEQYF | TGTGCCAGCCTCCCGGGCGGGAGACCTGATTACGAGCAGTACTTC
TRBJ1-2 | NA | NA | TRBV19 | CASSHGRKLYNYGYTF | TGTGCCAGTAGTCACGGACGGAAACTTTATAACTATGGCTACACCTTC
TRBJ2-1 | NA | NA | TRBV29-1 | CSVEGRGAANEQFF | TGCAGCGTTGAGGGGCGGGGAGCGGCCAATGAGCAGTTCTTC
TRBJ2-1 | TRBD2 | NA | TRBV5-1 | CASSLASWRGTNNEQCF | TGCGCCAGCAGCTTGGCCTCCTGGCGGGGGACCAACAATGAGCAGTGCTTC
TRBJ2-7 | TRBD1 | NA | TRBV2 | CASKGPGQFSSYEQYF | TGTGCCAGCAAGGGGCCGGGACAGTTTTCTTCCTACGAGCAGTACTTC
TRBJ2-3 | NA | NA | TRBV20-1 | CSAREVAGSTDTQYF | TGCAGTGCTAGAGAGGTGGCGGGGAGCACAGATACGCAGTATTTT